This passage covers 7 T cell receptor beta chains from one sample sequenced in a study of blood T cells in healthy people across ages. PCR was performed a second time for about 7 to 12 cycles using a sample-barcoded 5' primer and a J-beta primer mix. MiXCR, applied by TCRdb to the 5' RACE reads, yields one record per CDR3 protein. The data show 600,000 to 850,000 distinct CDR3 sequences, approximately 25% seen once. The same sample was also studied in work on T cells of mothers and their children.

Specimen: blood. The receptors derive from a boy aged 5-17 years in good health.

This chain links TRBV6-2 or TRBV6-3 with TRBJ1-5; D is perhaps TRBD1 (6 bases). The V end was cut by 6 bases, the J end by 0 bases, with 21 bases between. CDR3 length: 18 amino acids. The germline V gene encodes CDR1 MNHEY and CDR2 SVGEGT. The CDR3 region is CASSQRQDALYSNQPQHF. The DNA for the CDR3 is TGTGCCAGCAGCCAGCGACAGGACGCACTTTATAGCAATCAGCCCCAGCATTTT.

The gene calls are TRBV7-6 and TRBJ2-1, with 7 positions matching TRBD2. The end of the DNA fits TRBJ2-7 better, so the J call may be wrong. In germline, CDR1 is SGHVS, CDR2 FNYEAQ. The CDR3 consists of 17 residues. The CDR3 nucleotides are TGTGCCAGCAGCTTAGATTTCGGGGGGACGGACATCTACGAGCAGTACTTC. It codes for CASSLDFGGTDIYEQYF.

This clonotype came up many times. The V gene is TRBV4-1, the J gene TRBJ2-7; 9 nucleotides align to TRBD1. The CDR3 is 14 residues long. CDR1 is MGHRA, CDR2 YSYEKL, per germline. After removal of 3 bases from V and 0 bases from J, the junction contained 0 bases not matched to a gene. The CDR3 DNA follows: TGCGCCAGCAGCCAGGGACAGGGCTCCTACGAGCAGTACTTC. Translation: CASSQGQGSYEQYF.

With respect to this clonotype: Mismatch with germline at one junction end may stem from a read error. V is TRBV18 and J is TRBJ1-1; D is undetermined. The CDR3 contains 14 residues. Germline CDR1 reads KGHSH; CDR2 reads LQKENI. The CDR3: CASSPPRANAEAFF. The CDR3 DNA sequence: TGTGCCAGCTCACCACCGAGAGCGAACGCTGAAGCTTTCTTT.

The gene calls are TRBV7-2 and TRBJ2-7; TRBD2 aligns across 10 bases. CDR3 length: 14 residues. V dropped 5 bases and J dropped 4; count of bases not matched to a gene: 5. Germline CDR1 and CDR2: SGHTA and FQGNSA. The CDR3: CASSPQAGGYEQYF. CDR3 DNA sequence: TGTGCCAGCAGCCCCCAAGCGGGAGGGTACGAGCAGTACTTC.

This clonotype was seen a handful of times. The rearrangement joins TRBV7-8 to TRBJ2-3; 8 bases are shared with TRBD2. CDR1 and CDR2 (germline): SGHVS, FQNEAQ. The V segment lost 5 bases and the J segment 0 bases; nucleotides outside the gene matches: 25. The CDR3 has 22 residues. In DNA form, the CDR3 reads TGTGCCAGCAGCCTAGGGGCCCGACTAGCGACGGTGGAGCGAACTAGCACAGATACGCAGTATTTT. It codes for CASSLGARLATVERTSTDTQYF.

The chain recombines TRBV7-2 with TRBJ2-5, with D unclear. Per the germline V gene, CDR1 is SGHTA and CDR2 is FQGNSA. V was cut by 9 bases and J by 5 bases, with 22 bases left in between. The CDR3 contains 15 residues. In DNA, the CDR3 is TGTGCCAGTCGAAGATCGGCGGTGTCCGGGGAGACCCAGTACTTC. This encodes CASRRSAVSGETQYF.